This T cell receptor beta chain was documented in a study of technical replicates of blood from several donors. This CDR3 comprises 16 residues. Trimming pared 3 bases from V and 0 bases from J, leaving 12 bases between. Germline V gene data show CDR1 as LNHDA and CDR2 as SQIVND (reference sequence). Sequenced by immunoSEQ multiplex PCR; TCRdb stores in-frame clones only, minus some. The table records more than 75,000 clones, roughly 93% of them present only once. Sequencing was carried out using T cells isolated from PBMCs. This TCR derives from a human donor in good health. The rearrangement links TRBV19 to TRBJ1-3; no clear D gene. CDR3 DNA sequence: TGTGCCAGTAGTATCGGGAACACCTTCTCTGGAAACACCATATATTTT. Translating gives CASSIGNTFSGNTIYF.